The T cell receptor (beta chain) described here comes from a study of T cell repertoires in cytomegalovirus infection. Study as a whole: Based on public TCR beta signatures, there were indications of CMV infection and of a matching HLA type.

V trimming: 5 bases; J trimming: 4 bases; junction bases outside the gene matches: 9. CDR1 is SGHVS, CDR2 FNYEAQ, per germline. This CDR3 is built from 16 residues. Ten or more counts support this clonotype. The target antigen is unknown. General study points: CMV-specific HLA-C-restricted TCR beta clonotypes dominated the ex vivo response.

TCRdb re-derived calls from the reads in MiXCR, one entry per CDR3 protein. The sample records about half a million distinct CDR3 sequences, roughly 34% being singletons. This clonotype originated in a human donor in good health (CMV status not recorded). Some clones in this sample may be carry-over from other donors' samples. The chain links TRBV7-6 to TRBJ2-2; 8 bases match TRBD1. The specimen comprised cultured PBMCs, sampled from culture after CMV antigen stimulation. In DNA form, the CDR3 reads TGTGCCAGCAGCCAGAACCGAGGGACAGGCACCGGGGAGCTGTTTTTT. Its translation: CASSQNRGTGTGELFF.